The rows below give T cell receptor beta chains drawn from one sample of a study of identical twins. TCRdb re-analysed the 5' RACE reads in MiXCR, keeping a single row per CDR3 protein. The sample lists approximately 490,000 distinct CDR3 sequences; 20% to 25% were seen once. This sample was shared with a second study, whose subject was yellow fever vaccine responses in identical twins.

What was sequenced was CD4+ T cells sorted from blood. Receptor source: a woman aged 18-29 years in good health. The conserved cysteine and the conserved F or W are not part of the CDR3 here. Fields, in order: V gene, J gene, CDR3 protein.

v_gene: TRBV12-3/TRBV12-4
j_gene: TRBJ2-4
CDR3aa: ASSLRASMVNIQY

v_gene: TRBV6-2/TRBV6-3
j_gene: TRBJ2-1
CDR3aa: ASSPGGRGVSEQF

v_gene: TRBV18
j_gene: TRBJ2-7
CDR3aa: ASSPAGRFSEQY

v_gene: TRBV29-1
j_gene: TRBJ2-1
CDR3aa: SVVGRGANEQF

v_gene: TRBV5-5
j_gene: TRBJ2-4
CDR3aa: ASSLQSLAKNIQY

v_gene: TRBV7-9
j_gene: TRBJ2-1
CDR3aa: ASSRTRQGSNEQF

v_gene: TRBV3-1
j_gene: TRBJ2-1
CDR3aa: ASSQTLVDEQF

v_gene: TRBV5-1
j_gene: TRBJ2-3
CDR3aa: ASSSPGLAGLTGTQY

v_gene: TRBV5-1
j_gene: TRBJ1-6
CDR3aa: ASRGRGDSSSPLH

v_gene: TRBV20-1
j_gene: TRBJ2-2
CDR3aa: SAGDKNTGELF

v_gene: TRBV2
j_gene: TRBJ2-3
CDR3aa: ASKRTGMSSTDTQY